What follows is one T cell receptor (beta chain) and its context. Its specific antigen is unknown. The record has no base qualities; no much larger clone is one base away. Germline trimming amounts to 1 base on V and 2 bases on J, with 3 as the count of junction bases outside the gene matches. Counted from cysteine to phenylalanine, this CDR3 has 16 amino acids. Of the read, only the CDR3 DNA is kept; its 48 bases are in frame from base 1. The germline V gene encodes CDR1 LGHDT and CDR2 YNNKEL (reference sequence). Data came from an Illumina HiSeq 2500. TCR beta libraries were prepared by quantitative 5'-RACE with molecular barcodes. The authors' analysis ran thus. To identify disease-linked TCR variants, a new computational method was used, one built on a probabilistic model of VDJ rearrangement. TCRdb redid the processing of the public reads, applying fastp at Q25 and MiXCR, and retained in-frame beta chains. Rows merge per CDR3 protein into single entries with the most common DNA and genes. For this entry, the V and J calls and clone size follow TCRdb and not the study's own pipeline. The sample includes under 300,000 distinct CDR3 sequences, with more than 15% observed a single time. Around 32% of the sample goes to the ten largest clones.

The sample is drawn from a study of CD8 T cells in ankylosing spondylitis (dated by TCRdb to the late 2010s). Study-wide context: T cell receptor beta repertoires were profiled in healthy donors and ankylosing spondylitis patients so that disease-linked TCR variants could be found. The full study cohort was made up of approximately 27 ankylosing spondylitis patients and around 100 healthy donors. Samples of peripheral blood were taken, and for ankylosing spondylitis patients, synovial fluid was collected as well.

The research as a whole found: Some motif variants had previously been reported in the synovial fluid and blood of reactive arthritis patients, which suggests shared mechanisms of disease initiation. A TCR beta motif made up of about eight highly homologous amino acid variants appeared to be characteristic of blood from ankylosing spondylitis patients. A CD8+ phenotype was shown by the disease-linked clones, which were found at relatively low frequencies in peripheral blood. The disease-linked clones were reported as significantly enriched in matched synovial fluid samples from ankylosing spondylitis patients.

The chain is assembled from TRBV3-1 and TRBJ2-7, and 12 junctional nucleotides match TRBD2. Source material: blood, either unsorted or a sorted T cell fraction (not recorded which). This sequence was found in a male donor with ankylosing spondylitis or in good health (not recorded which). The CDR3 has the sequence CASSQVGLAGTYEQYF. Read as DNA, the sequence is TGTGCCAGCAGCCAAGTTGGACTAGCGGGGACCTACGAGCAGTACTTC.